Included here is one TCR beta chain sequence, with context. Germline trimming cut 3 bases from V and 7 bases from J; bases unmatched to any gene: 5. The CDR3 contains 14 residues. Germline CDR1 reads KGHSH; CDR2 reads LQKENI. This sample is part of a study of blood T cell repertoires in COVID-19. At the level of the study: COVID-19 samples, acute and convalescent, were from the United States, Italy and Spain.

Produced via immunoSEQ multiplex PCR; TCRdb's table is partial and in-frame only. The sample has a few hundred thousand clones; 70% to 90% are singletons. Sequencing was done on a sample of peripheral blood. The chain has TRBV18 and TRBJ2-1, with TRBD1 matching 8 bases. The TCR comes from a man in his forties or fifties who had recovered from COVID-19. The CDR3 region is CASSPGQGLNEQFF. CDR3 sequence (DNA): TGTGCCAGCTCACCCGGACAGGGTCTAAATGAGCAGTTCTTC.